What follows is one T cell receptor beta chain and its context. Its specificity is not known. This PCR relied on a set of 60 Vbeta primers and 13 Jbeta primers. Libraries were prepared by immunoSEQ multiplex PCR; TCRdb keeps only in-frame clonotypes and omits some of them. This sample has under 200,000 clones, with roughly 80% found just once. This record belongs to a study of cytomegalovirus exposure and HLA in healthy donors. Study at large: HLA-typed donors were the source of approximately 86 million unique TCRs held in an early data release. General study points: Reports indicated that the classifier achieved high specificity and sensitivity in diagnosing cytomegalovirus status. Three CMV-associated chains were confirmed in vitro to be specific for CMV antigens. The authors later linked a missense DCLRE1C variant to TCR beta V- and J-gene trimming.

Per the germline V gene, CDR1 is GTSNPN and CDR2 is SVGIG (reference sequence). V lost 1 base to trimming and J lost 8 bases; unmatched junction nucleotides: 7. The CDR3 spans 13 residues. This rearrangement joins TRBV30 to TRBJ1-1; TRBD1 matches 7 bases. Sequenced input: PBMCs. This clonotype was obtained from a girl between 5 and 17 years old in good health and CMV-seropositive. The CDR3 loop reads CAWSALGQVEAFF. Written as DNA, the CDR3 is TGTGCCTGGAGTGCCCTCGGACAGGTCGAAGCTTTCTTT.